This TCR beta chain originates from a study of untreated major depressive disorder. Trimming stripped 6 bases from V and 0 bases from J, with 12 bases between. In germline, CDR1 is GTSNPN, CDR2 SVGIG (reference sequence). CDR3 length: 14 amino acids. Produced via immunoSEQ multiplex PCR; TCRdb's table is partial and in-frame only. This sample yields about 21,000 clones, of which about 93% are seen a single time; around 0.3% belongs to the top ten. This sequence was found in a man aged 25 to 40 in good health. The sample comprised CD4+ T cells from PBMCs. The chain joins TRBV30 to TRBJ1-3; D unresolved. CDR3 nucleotide sequence: TGTGCCTGTATGGAGCGGTCCTCTGGAAACACCATATATTTT. As protein: CACMERSSGNTIYF.